This TCR beta chain originates from a study of spatial heterogeneity in lung cancer. The length of the CDR3 is 13 residues. Looked up from germline, CDR1 is SGHTA and CDR2 is FQGNSA. V lost 1 base, J lost 7 bases, and 9 bases lay in between. TCRdb redid the calling of the 5' RACE reads with MiXCR, one entry per CDR3 protein. This table holds around 89,000 distinct CDR3 sequences, over 9.5% found once. Documented time point: sample taken at primary tumor resection. Unsorted whole RNA of tumor, nontumor lung or frozen PBMC was sequenced. The cohort: around 77 early-stage, untreated non-small cell lung cancer patients. This clonotype was counted at least ten times. The target antigen is unknown. The study's findings and limits: Compared with follow-up, resection was when ubiquitous expanded tumor TCRs appeared in blood more.

The clonotype originates from a male donor with early-stage non-small cell lung cancer. Sequenced material: PBMCs, taken at surgery. The chain has TRBV7-2 and TRBJ2-3; D gene unclear. Here the CDR3 reads CASSLGHLNTQYF. CDR3 DNA: TGTGCCAGCAGCTTAGGGCACCTAAATACGCAGTATTTT.